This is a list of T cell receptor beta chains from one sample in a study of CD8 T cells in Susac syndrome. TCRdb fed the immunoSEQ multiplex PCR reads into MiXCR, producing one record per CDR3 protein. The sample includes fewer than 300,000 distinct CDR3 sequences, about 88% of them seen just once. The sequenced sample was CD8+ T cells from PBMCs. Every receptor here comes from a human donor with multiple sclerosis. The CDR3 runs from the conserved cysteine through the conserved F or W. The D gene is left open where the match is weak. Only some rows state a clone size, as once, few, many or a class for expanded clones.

CASDSGAGQPQHF TGTGCCAGCGACAGCGGGGCTGGGCAGCCCCAGCATTTT TRBV25-1 . . TRBJ1-5
CASSFREVWSSYNEQFF TGTGCCAGCAGCTTTCGGGAGGTCTGGAGCTCCTACAATGAGCAGTTCTTC TRBV5-5 . TRBD2 TRBJ2-1
CSARDSQTSVAYEQYF TGCAGTGCTAGAGATTCGCAGACTAGCGTTGCCTACGAGCAGTACTTC TRBV20-1 . TRBD2 TRBJ2-7
CASSLDNQEQGVRPQGAYNEQFF TGCGCCAGCAGCTTGGATAACCAAGAACAGGGTGTCAGGCCGCAGGGTGCATACAATGAGCAGTTCTTC TRBV5-1 . . TRBJ2-1
CASSWQGLYNEQFF TGTGCCAGCAGCTGGCAGGGACTCTACAATGAGCAGTTCTTC TRBV7-9 . . TRBJ2-1
CASSPRTSGATSTDTQYF TGTGCCAGCAGCCCCCGGACTAGCGGTGCGACTAGCACAGATACGCAGTATTTT TRBV9 . TRBD2 TRBJ2-3
CATRGTKETQYF TGTGCCACCCGTGGGACTAAAGAGACCCAGTACTTC TRBV27 . TRBD2 TRBJ2-5
CASSQNAPGRSGNTIYF TGTGCCAGCAGCCAAAACGCTCCAGGCCGCTCTGGAAACACCATATATTTT TRBV4-2 . . TRBJ1-3
CAIREGADEQYF TGTGCCATCAGAGAGGGGGCAGACGAGCAGTACTTC TRBV10-3 . TRBD1 TRBJ2-7
CASSFLAGGPRYNEQFF TGTGCCAGCAGCTTTTTAGCGGGAGGGCCGAGATACAATGAGCAGTTCTTC TRBV7-2 . TRBD2 TRBJ2-1
CASRSRGRERETQYF TGTGCCAGTAGGAGCAGGGGGCGTGAGCGAGAGACCCAGTACTTC TRBV19 . TRBD1 TRBJ2-5
CASSLTLGTSGKEGYEQYF TGTGCCAGCTCCCTAACCCTTGGGACTAGCGGTAAGGAGGGCTACGAGCAGTACTTC TRBV18 . TRBD2 TRBJ2-7
CASSLSPGLASYNEQFF TGTGCCAGCAGCCTATCACCGGGACTAGCGTCCTACAATGAGCAGTTCTTC TRBV14 . TRBD2 TRBJ2-1
CASTYGPNTEAFF TGTGCCAGCACCTACGGACCTAACACTGAAGCTTTCTTT TRBV6-1 few . TRBJ1-1
CASASGQGYEQYF TGTGCCAGCGCTTCGGGACAGGGTTACGAGCAGTACTTC TRBV27 few TRBD1 TRBJ2-7
CASSSRMRGINEQFF TGTGCCAGCAGTTCAAGGATGAGGGGAATCAATGAGCAGTTCTTC TRBV27 . . TRBJ2-1
CASSDLTSGFETQYF TGCGCCAGCAGTGATTTAACTAGCGGTTTCGAGACCCAGTACTTC TRBV10-2 . TRBD2 TRBJ2-5
CSAYKRDGSTYNEQFF TGCAGTGCTTACAAACGGGATGGTTCAACCTACAATGAGCAGTTCTTC TRBV20-1 once . TRBJ2-1
CSARNKGYEQFF TGCAGTGCTAGAAATAAGGGGTATGAGCAGTTCTTC TRBV20-1 . . TRBJ2-1
CSVEAGLKLGDTQYF TGCAGCGTTGAAGCGGGACTGAAACTTGGAGATACGCAGTATTTT TRBV29-1 . . TRBJ2-3
CAISEWGSGGGNTIYF TGTGCCATCAGTGAGTGGGGCAGTGGAGGTGGAAACACCATATATTTT TRBV10-3 . . TRBJ1-3
CASSLRTTNTGELFF TGTGCCAGCAGCTTAAGGACCACGAACACCGGGGAGCTGTTTTTT TRBV5-5 . . TRBJ2-2
CASSLLSSPDEQYF TGTGCCAGCAGTTTGCTCTCCTCTCCTGATGAGCAGTACTTC TRBV27 . . TRBJ2-7
CASSQSGSSNEQFF TGTGCCAGCAGCCAATCTGGCAGTTCGAATGAGCAGTTCTTC TRBV16 . . TRBJ2-1
CASSFNLADSYEQYF TGCGCCAGCAGCTTTAATCTAGCGGATTCCTACGAGCAGTACTTC TRBV5-1 . TRBD2 TRBJ2-7
CASSYAPGADEKLFF TGTGCCAGCAGTTACGCCCCAGGTGCCGATGAAAAACTGTTTTTT TRBV6-6 once . TRBJ1-4
CSTLAGGYNEQFF TGCAGTACCTTAGCGGGAGGATACAATGAGCAGTTCTTC TRBV20-1 . TRBD2 TRBJ2-1
CASSRPGQGAFF TGTGCCAGCAGTCGCCCGGGACAGGGGGCTTTCTTC TRBV27 . TRBD1 TRBJ2-1
CASSWELLADTQYF TGTGCCAGCAGCTGGGAGCTACTAGCGGATACGCAGTATTTT TRBV7-9 . TRBD2 TRBJ2-3
CASSRGAAYNEQFF TGTGCCAGCAGCCGCGGGGCCGCCTACAATGAGCAGTTCTTC TRBV27 . . TRBJ2-1
CASSVTGIGSQPQHF TGTGCCAGCAGCGTGACAGGGATCGGGAGCCAGCCCCAGCATTTT TRBV5-8 . TRBD1 TRBJ1-5
CSALVPPAFKRYF TGCAGTGCTCTAGTTCCACCGGCCTTTAAGCGGTATTTT TRBV20-1 . . TRBJ2-3
CSAFPGGRRYNEQFF TGCAGTGCTTTCCCCGGCGGGAGAAGGTACAATGAGCAGTTCTTC TRBV20-1 . TRBD2 TRBJ2-1
CASSYGMGADQPQHF TGTGCCAGCAGCTACGGGATGGGGGCGGATCAGCCCCAGCATTTT TRBV11-2 . . TRBJ1-5
CASSPWGGSNQPQHF TGCGCCAGCAGTCCCTGGGGCGGTAGCAATCAGCCCCAGCATTTT TRBV4-1 . . TRBJ1-5
CASSLGGSEQPQHF TGTGCCAGCAGCTTAGGAGGGTCCGAACAGCCCCAGCATTTT TRBV7-8 once . TRBJ1-5
CASSLTGPGAGDNEQFF TGTGCCAGCAGCTTGACCGGCCCAGGGGCTGGGGACAATGAGCAGTTCTTC TRBV14 . . TRBJ2-1
CAADRGHNEQFF TGTGCCGCGGACAGGGGACATAATGAGCAGTTCTTC TRBV6-1 few TRBD1 TRBJ2-1
CASSTLGEGNQPQHF TGTGCCAGCAGCACGTTGGGGGAAGGCAATCAGCCCCAGCATTTT TRBV28 . . TRBJ1-5
CASSPLFRGSYNEQFF TGTGCCAGCAGTCCCCTGTTCCGAGGTTCCTACAATGAGCAGTTCTTC TRBV27 . . TRBJ2-1
CASSPGQGEVGKNIQYF TGTGCCAGCAGCCCCGGACAGGGCGAGGTGGGCAAAAACATTCAGTACTTC TRBV7-9 . TRBD1 TRBJ2-4
CSALGTGATTGELFF TGCAGCGCCTTGGGGACAGGGGCTACCACCGGGGAGCTGTTTTTT TRBV29-1 . TRBD1 TRBJ2-2
CASSPSMGPHPLEQYF TGTGCCAGCAGTCCAAGCATGGGACCTCACCCTCTCGAGCAGTACTTC TRBV27 . . TRBJ2-7
CASWGTSVIRDTGELFF TGTGCCAGCTGGGGGACTAGCGTGATTCGGGACACCGGGGAGCTGTTTTTT TRBV7-9 . TRBD2 TRBJ2-2
CASSEGGQGAKEQYF TGTGCCAGCAGCGAGGGGGGACAGGGGGCCAAGGAGCAGTACTTC TRBV9 . TRBD1 TRBJ2-7
CATSINRGSNQPQHF TGTGCCACCAGCATTAACAGGGGGAGCAATCAGCCCCAGCATTTT TRBV15 once TRBD1 TRBJ1-5
CASSSGTTYEQYF TGTGCCAGCAGTTCAGGGACGACCTACGAGCAGTACTTC TRBV27 . . TRBJ2-7
CASSIGTGGEQFF TGTGCCAGTAGTATAGGAACCGGCGGGGAGCAGTTCTTC TRBV19 . . TRBJ2-1